This T cell receptor beta chain was identified in a study of blood T cell repertoires in COVID-19. Overall study: COVID-19 samples from acute and convalescent phases originated in the United States, Italy and Spain. The analysed material was cDNA or gDNA that came from T cells, B-cell-depleted T cells, or PBMCs.

This clone was picked up one time. The germline CDR1 and CDR2 sequences are LGHDT and YNNKEL (reference sequence). The ends lost 1 base at V and 4 bases at J; junction bases unmatched: 6. The CDR3 runs 15 residues. Authors' processing steps: The assay estimated nucleated cells by amplifying reference gene primers. Sequencing used immunoSEQ multiplex PCR; TCRdb keeps in-frame clones, though not all of them. The DNA was the basis for D and trimming; V, J and clone size are from that table. This sample carries about 240,000 clones, roughly 80% of them seen once, and the ten largest clones take around 9.9%.

This TCR was sampled from a woman aged 80 or over with acute or convalescent COVID-19. The chain links TRBV3-1 (or the pseudogene TRBV3-2) to TRBJ1-2, with 7 bases fitting TRBD1. The sequenced sample consisted of peripheral blood. CDR3 sequence reads: CASSQGDSGIYGYTF. The CDR3 bases are TGTGCCAGCAGCCAAGGGGACAGCGGTATCTATGGCTACACCTTC.